This TCR beta chain was sequenced during a study of T cells in pancreatic ductal adenocarcinoma. General study results and limits: Tumor samples had fewer productive templates and roughly 7.7-fold fewer unique clonotypes than blood. Comparisons of tumor and blood clonality may show falsely lower tumor diversity.

Per the germline V gene, CDR1 is SGHRS and CDR2 is YFSETQ. After removal of 4 bases from V and 6 bases from J, the junction contained 12 bases not matched to a gene. The CDR3 covers 15 residues. Only in-frame clones appear in the TCRdb table, and some are missing; sequencing was by immunoSEQ multiplex PCR. The sample carries around 94,000 clones, nearly 95% recorded once. About this clone: What it binds is not known.

Surgery without prior neoadjuvant therapy was the treatment of the selected pancreatic ductal adenocarcinoma patients. What was sequenced was PBMCs. The V gene is TRBV5-1, the J gene TRBJ1-2; 7 bases match TRBD1. This receptor was obtained from a human donor with pancreatic ductal adenocarcinoma. In nucleotides, the CDR3 is TGCGCCAGCAGCAGCGCAGGGGGTCTTAAGGATGGCTACACCTTC. Translated: CASSSAGGLKDGYTF.